This is a list of T cell receptor beta chains from one sample in a study of human T cells and chemical hapten exposure. TCRdb fed the RACE reads into MiXCR, producing one record per CDR3 protein. This repertoire shows tens of thousands of distinct CDR3 sequences, about 5.5% found once; its top ten account for 9.5% to 15%. Specimen: whole blood. These TCRs come from a human donor in good health. Some clones in this sample may be carry-over from other donors' samples. Each CDR3 is given with its conserved first and last residue. The order of the fields is D gene, V gene, clone size, J gene, CDR3 protein, CDR3 DNA. The D gene is left open where the match is weak. Rows may omit the clone size; those that give it use once, few, many or a size class.

>NA|TRBV6-5|many|TRBJ2-6
CASSYHIIGTPAAGANVLTF
TGTGCCAGCAGTTACCACATTATTGGGACGCCTGCTGCAGGGGCCAACGTCCTGACTTTC
>NA|TRBV28|few|TRBJ2-3
CASTPGFSGDTQYF
TGTGCCAGCACACCGGGTTTCTCCGGAGATACGCAGTATTTT
>TRBD2|TRBV3-1|NA|TRBJ2-1
CASSQDWGTSGEQFF
TGTGCCAGCAGCCAAGATTGGGGGACTAGTGGCGAGCAGTTCTTC
>NA|TRBV20-1|many|TRBJ1-1
CSAAMNTEAFF
TGCAGTGCTGCAATGAACACTGAAGCTTTCTTT
>NA|TRBV30|few|TRBJ1-6
CAWSVTASPLHF
TGTGCCTGGAGTGTAACGGCCTCACCCCTCCACTTT
>NA|TRBV12-3/TRBV12-4|many|TRBJ2-5
CASRRGGETQYF
TGTGCCAGCAGAAGAGGAGGAGAGACCCAGTACTTC
>NA|TRBV12-3/TRBV12-4|few|TRBJ2-7
CASSLRRSSYEQYF
TGTGCCAGCAGTTTACGGCGGAGCTCCTACGAGCAGTACTTC
>NA|TRBV14|many|TRBJ2-3
CASSQVGRVPDTQYF
TGTGCCAGCAGCCAAGTGGGTCGGGTCCCAGATACGCAGTATTTT
>NA|TRBV4-3|many|TRBJ1-1
CASSQDRGTEAFF
TGCGCCAGCAGCCAAGATAGAGGGACTGAAGCTTTCTTT
>TRBD1|TRBV5-1|NA|TRBJ1-4
CASSFEGGDEKLFF
TGCGCCAGCAGCTTTGAAGGGGGCGACGAAAAACTGTTTTTT
>NA|TRBV7-9|few|TRBJ2-5
CASSLRAETQYF
TGTGCCAGCAGCTTGAGGGCAGAGACCCAGTACTTC
>TRBD1|TRBV12-3/TRBV12-4|NA|TRBJ2-1
CASSPRTGVLNEQFF
TGTGCCAGCAGTCCACGGACAGGGGTTCTCAATGAGCAGTTCTTC
>TRBD1|TRBV2|NA|TRBJ1-3
CATKSGTGTGNTIYF
TGTGCCACCAAATCCGGGACAGGGACTGGAAACACCATATATTTT
>TRBD1|TRBV5-4|NA|TRBJ2-6
CASSLQGAAGANVLTF
TGTGCCAGCAGCTTACAGGGGGCGGCTGGGGCCAACGTCCTGACTTTC
>NA|TRBV6-6|many|TRBJ2-3
CASTRDEPSTDTQYF
TGTGCCAGCACAAGAGACGAACCTAGCACAGATACGCAGTATTTT
>NA|TRBV3-1|few|TRBJ2-2
CASSRGLSANTGELFF
TGTGCCAGCAGCCGAGGACTCTCCGCGAACACCGGGGAGCTGTTTTTT
>TRBD2|TRBV12-3/TRBV12-4|NA|TRBJ2-3
CASRRTSGSTDTQYF
TGTGCCAGCAGGAGGACTAGCGGGAGCACAGATACGCAGTATTTT
>NA|TRBV18|many|TRBJ1-1
CASSRVFGLGAEAFF
TGTGCCAGCTCACGGGTGTTTGGGTTGGGCGCTGAAGCTTTCTTT
>TRBD2|TRBV11-2|many|TRBJ2-1
CASSLEGGRLYNEQFF
TGTGCCAGCAGCTTAGAGGGAGGGAGGCTTTACAATGAGCAGTTCTTC
>TRBD2|TRBV12-3/TRBV12-4|many|TRBJ2-3
CASSAGGAFSDTQYF
TGTGCCAGCAGTGCGGGGGGGGCGTTTAGCGATACGCAGTATTTT
>NA|TRBV5-4|many|TRBJ2-1
CASSWAGTSDYNEQFF
TGTGCCAGCAGCTGGGCCGGGACCTCCGACTACAATGAGCAGTTCTTC
>TRBD1|TRBV10-3|many|TRBJ2-3
CAAAGTADDTQYF
TGTGCCGCCGCCGGGACAGCCGATGATACGCAGTATTTT
>NA|TRBV7-2|few|TRBJ1-1
CASSARFQIGEAFF
TGTGCCAGCAGCGCGCGTTTCCAGATAGGTGAAGCTTTCTTT
>TRBD1|TRBV7-2|NA|TRBJ2-1
CASSTGVPGGQFF
TGTGCCAGCAGCACAGGGGTGCCAGGAGGGCAGTTCTTC
>TRBD1|TRBV18|medium-sized|TRBJ1-1
CASSRQGNTEAFF
TGTGCCAGCTCGAGACAGGGGAACACTGAAGCTTTCTTT
>NA|TRBV29-1|few|TRBJ2-1
CSVGEALYNEQFF
TGCAGCGTTGGGGAGGCCCTTTACAATGAGCAGTTCTTC
>TRBD2|TRBV6-5|many|TRBJ2-5
CASKKRQASGETQYF
TGTGCCAGCAAAAAGCGGCAGGCTAGCGGGGAGACCCAGTACTTC
>TRBD1|TRBV10-3|many|TRBJ1-3
CAIRAQGTYDSGNTIYF
TGTGCCATCCGGGCACAGGGGACTTACGATTCTGGAAACACCATATATTTT
>NA|TRBV7-2|few|TRBJ2-1
CASSLAPNRNNEQFF
TGTGCCAGCAGCTTAGCGCCGAATAGGAACAATGAGCAGTTCTTC
>NA|TRBV7-9|few|TRBJ1-2
CASSLDGSANYGYTF
TGTGCCAGCAGCTTGGACGGTTCAGCTAACTATGGCTACACCTTC
>NA|TRBV7-9|many|TRBJ2-2
CASSPPQGRGLAGELFF
TGTGCCAGCAGCCCCCCCCAGGGGCGCGGTCTGGCCGGGGAGCTGTTTTTT
>NA|TRBV4-1|large|TRBJ1-2
CASSQLGLYGYTF
TGCGCCAGCAGCCAATTGGGGCTCTATGGCTACACCTTC
>NA|TRBV20-1|many|TRBJ1-1
CSAAPPGVNTEAFF
TGCAGTGCGGCCCCACCAGGGGTGAACACTGAAGCTTTCTTT
>NA|TRBV7-9|many|TRBJ2-3
CASSLASSGSTDTQYF
TGTGCCAGCAGCTTAGCGAGCAGCGGGAGCACAGATACGCAGTATTTT
>NA|TRBV11-2|NA|TRBJ2-1
CASSFSNEQFF
TGTGCCAGCAGCTTTTCCAATGAGCAGTTCTTC
>NA|TRBV11-3|many|TRBJ1-3
CASSRLLAGSSGNTIYF
TGTGCCAGCAGCCGACTGTTGGCTGGGAGCTCTGGAAACACCATATATTTT
>TRBD1|TRBV7-9|many|TRBJ1-4
CASSSDRGNEKLFF
TGTGCCAGCAGCTCGGACAGGGGAAATGAAAAACTGTTTTTT
>NA|TRBV20-1|many|TRBJ1-1
CSAIPGKNTEAFF
TGCAGTGCTATCCCAGGGAAGAACACTGAAGCTTTCTTT
>NA|TRBV12-3/TRBV12-4|many|TRBJ1-1
CASSLESLGEAFF
TGTGCCAGCAGTTTAGAGTCGTTAGGGGAAGCTTTCTTT
>NA|TRBV20-1|many|TRBJ2-1
CSARTGGGGNEQFF
TGCAGTGCCAGAACAGGGGGGGGTGGCAATGAGCAGTTCTTC
>TRBD1|TRBV5-6|many|TRBJ2-2
CASSPGTVTGELFF
TGTGCCAGCAGCCCCGGGACAGTCACCGGGGAGCTGTTTTTT
>TRBD1|TRBV7-2|few|TRBJ1-1
CASRSDRGTEAFF
TGTGCCAGCAGGTCGGACAGGGGAACTGAAGCTTTCTTT
>NA|TRBV30|many|TRBJ1-4
CAWRTGRGDEKLFF
TGTGCCTGGCGTACCGGGCGCGGGGATGAAAAACTGTTTTTT
>NA|TRBV5-4|NA|TRBJ2-1
CASSRDINEQFF
TGTGCCAGCAGCCGTGATATCAATGAGCAGTTCTTC
>NA|TRBV30|many|TRBJ1-1
CAWTGLSTEAFF
TGTGCCTGGACAGGGTTGAGCACTGAAGCTTTCTTT
>NA|TRBV30|many|TRBJ2-3
CAWSPRGGADTQYF
TGTGCCTGGAGTCCCCGGGGAGGTGCAGATACGCAGTATTTT
>TRBD1|TRBV6-4|many|TRBJ2-2
CASSVGTDTGELFF
TGTGCCAGCAGCGTCGGGACAGACACCGGGGAGCTGTTTTTT
>NA|TRBV2|NA|TRBJ1-1
CASVPTQNTEAFF
TGTGCCAGCGTTCCGACACAGAACACTGAAGCTTTCTTT
>NA|TRBV11-2|NA|TRBJ2-3
CASSLTVADTQYF
TGTGCCAGCAGCTTGACGGTCGCAGATACGCAGTATTTT
>NA|TRBV20-1|many|TRBJ2-3
CSATDQRGGVDTQYF
TGCAGTGCCACAGACCAGAGGGGTGGGGTTGATACGCAGTATTTT
>TRBD2|TRBV10-3|many|TRBJ2-1
CASLDVLAGEYGEQFF
TGTGCCTCCTTGGACGTCCTAGCGGGAGAGTATGGTGAGCAGTTCTTC
>NA|TRBV5-1|NA|TRBJ2-1
CASSFSGTEQFF
TGCGCCAGCAGCTTCTCAGGGACTGAGCAGTTCTTC
>TRBD1|TRBV20-1|many|TRBJ2-3
CSARRNRGDTQYF
TGCAGTGCTAGGAGGAACAGGGGAGATACGCAGTATTTT
>TRBD1|TRBV20-1|many|TRBJ1-5
CSAVGQGVYEPQHF
TGCAGTGCGGTCGGACAGGGGGTCTATGAGCCCCAGCATTTT